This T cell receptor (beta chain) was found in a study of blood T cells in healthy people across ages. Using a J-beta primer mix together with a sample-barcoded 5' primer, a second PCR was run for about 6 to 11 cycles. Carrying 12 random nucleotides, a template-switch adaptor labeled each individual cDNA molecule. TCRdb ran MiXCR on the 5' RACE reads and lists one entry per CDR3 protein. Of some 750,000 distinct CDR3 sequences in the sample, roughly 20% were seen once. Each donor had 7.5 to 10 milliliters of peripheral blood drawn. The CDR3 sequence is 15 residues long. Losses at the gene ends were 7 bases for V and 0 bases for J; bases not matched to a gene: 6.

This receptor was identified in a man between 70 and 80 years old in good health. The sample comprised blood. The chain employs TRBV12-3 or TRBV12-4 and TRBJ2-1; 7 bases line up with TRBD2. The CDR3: CASTPAGSSYNEQFF. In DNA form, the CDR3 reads TGTGCCAGCACCCCAGCGGGAAGCTCCTACAATGAGCAGTTCTTC.